This is a list of T cell receptor beta chains from one sample in a study of early T cells in non-severe SARS-CoV-2 infection. A single record per CDR3 protein comes from TCRdb applying MiXCR to the 5' RACE reads. The data hold around 99,000 distinct CDR3 sequences, with 16% observed a single time. The sequenced sample was whole blood, obtained at baseline. The receptors come from an adult who was a healthcare worker with PCR-confirmed SARS-CoV-2 infection or an uninfected control (not recorded which). Both conserved end residues are part of each CDR3. D genes are given only for firm matches. A row's size may be missing; if present it is once, few, many or a size class.

V: TRBV27; D: TRBD1; J: TRBJ2-7; size: few; DNA: TGTGCCAGCAGTCCAGTACAGGGGGCTTTTGGCGAGCAGTACTTC; CDR3: CASSPVQGAFGEQYF
V: TRBV6-6; D: -; J: TRBJ2-2; size: few; DNA: TGTGCCAGCAGTTACTCGTCCCCGGGACTCTACACCGGGGAGCTGTTTTTT; CDR3: CASSYSSPGLYTGELFF
V: TRBV11-2; D: -; J: TRBJ2-1; size: many; DNA: TGTGCCAGCAGCTTAGTCCAGCGACGGGTGAATGAGCAGTTCTTC; CDR3: CASSLVQRRVNEQFF
V: TRBV12-3/TRBV12-4; D: -; J: TRBJ2-7; size: few; DNA: TGTGCCAGCAGCGTCAGGGCCACCTACGAGCAGTACTTC; CDR3: CASSVRATYEQYF
V: TRBV28; D: TRBD1; J: TRBJ2-5; size: few; DNA: TGTGCCAGCAGTTTAAATACGGGACAGGGGTTGCGAGAGACCCAGTACTTC; CDR3: CASSLNTGQGLRETQYF
V: TRBV4-3; D: TRBD1; J: TRBJ1-2; size: many; DNA: TGCGCCAGCAGCCAAGAGACAGGGGGGTTCGGCTACACCTTC; CDR3: CASSQETGGFGYTF
V: TRBV12-3/TRBV12-4; D: -; J: TRBJ1-5; size: few; DNA: TGTGCCAGCAGTTTAGAAGATAATCAGCCCCAGCATTTT; CDR3: CASSLEDNQPQHF
V: TRBV5-4; D: -; J: TRBJ2-7; size: -; DNA: TGTGCCAGCAGCTTGGAAGTGGGGCCTCCCTACGAGCAGTACTTC; CDR3: CASSLEVGPPYEQYF
V: TRBV24-1; D: -; J: TRBJ2-2; size: -; DNA: TGTGCCACCAAGGGGAGTACGACCGGGGAGCTGTTTTTT; CDR3: CATKGSTTGELFF
V: TRBV6-2/TRBV6-3; D: TRBD2; J: TRBJ2-4; size: -; DNA: TGTGCCAGCAGTTACACTCCCGGGACTAGCGGTAGGGCAAACATTCAGTACTTC; CDR3: CASSYTPGTSGRANIQYF
V: TRBV18; D: -; J: TRBJ1-2; size: -; DNA: TGTGCCAGCTCACCGGCAGCCAGTAACTATGGCTACACCTTC; CDR3: CASSPAASNYGYTF
V: TRBV20-1; D: TRBD2; J: TRBJ2-2; size: -; DNA: TGCAGTGCTAGATCGACTAGCGGGAGTGCCGCCGGGGAGCTGTTTTTT; CDR3: CSARSTSGSAAGELFF
V: TRBV5-1; D: TRBD2; J: TRBJ2-7; size: -; DNA: TGCGCCAGCAGCTTGGGAGCGGGAAAAGCCGAGCAGTACTTC; CDR3: CASSLGAGKAEQYF
V: TRBV12-3/TRBV12-4; D: TRBD1; J: TRBJ2-4; size: -; DNA: TGTGCCAGCAGTTTACCCGACAGGGGGGCCAAAAACATTCAGTACTTC; CDR3: CASSLPDRGAKNIQYF
V: TRBV27; D: -; J: TRBJ2-1; size: few; DNA: TGTGCCAGCAGTCCACAAACAGGAGGGCATGAGCAGTTCTTC; CDR3: CASSPQTGGHEQFF
V: TRBV28; D: -; J: TRBJ2-5; size: -; DNA: TGTGCCAGCGGGTATCAGGGGTTACAGTACTTC; CDR3: CASGYQGLQYF
V: TRBV11-2; D: -; J: TRBJ2-3; size: -; DNA: TGTGCCAGCAGCCCCGACAGTCAGGGGACCGATACGCAGTATTTT; CDR3: CASSPDSQGTDTQYF
V: TRBV29-1; D: TRBD1; J: TRBJ1-2; size: few; DNA: TGCAGCGCCGACAGGGGGGATGGCTACACCTTC; CDR3: CSADRGDGYTF
V: TRBV6-1; D: -; J: TRBJ2-3; size: many; DNA: TGTGCCAGCAGGACCGGCCTGGGGCCAGATACGCAGTATTTT; CDR3: CASRTGLGPDTQYF
V: TRBV27; D: -; J: TRBJ2-5; size: -; DNA: TGTGCCAGCAGTGTACTAGTCGGGGAGACCCAGTACTTC; CDR3: CASSVLVGETQYF
V: TRBV7-9; D: -; J: TRBJ1-2; size: -; DNA: TGTGCCAGCAGCTTACCTGGGCGGCCATATGGCTACACCTTC; CDR3: CASSLPGRPYGYTF
V: TRBV7-9; D: -; J: TRBJ1-5; size: few; DNA: TGTGCCAGCAGCAGTCAGGGGCAGCCCCAGCATTTT; CDR3: CASSSQGQPQHF
V: TRBV20-1; D: TRBD1; J: TRBJ2-4; size: -; DNA: TGCAGTGCTAGAGTGGGGACAGCTATCAACATTCAGTACTTC; CDR3: CSARVGTAINIQYF
V: TRBV7-9; D: TRBD1; J: TRBJ2-7; size: -; DNA: TGTGCCAGCAGCTTAAGGCTCAGGGACAGGGACTACGAGCAGTACTTC; CDR3: CASSLRLRDRDYEQYF
V: TRBV2; D: -; J: TRBJ1-2; size: -; DNA: TGTGCCAGCAGGGCCAGGAAGACTTATGGCTACACCTTC; CDR3: CASRARKTYGYTF
V: TRBV11-2; D: -; J: TRBJ2-7; size: -; DNA: TGTGTCAGCAGCAACTCCCGCGAGCAGTACTTC; CDR3: CVSSNSREQYF
V: TRBV12-2; D: -; J: TRBJ2-7; size: many; DNA: TGTGCAAGTCGCCCTAATCCCAGGGTTGGCGAGCAGTACTTC; CDR3: CASRPNPRVGEQYF
V: TRBV24-1; D: -; J: TRBJ2-2; size: -; DNA: TGTGCCACCAGTGATTTGCCTGAGAACGGGGAGCTGTTTTTT; CDR3: CATSDLPENGELFF
V: TRBV6-6; D: -; J: TRBJ2-7; size: -; DNA: TGTGCCAGCAGTCGGAGGACGGAAGCCTACGAGCAGTACTTC; CDR3: CASSRRTEAYEQYF
V: TRBV5-8; D: -; J: TRBJ2-7; size: few; DNA: TGTGCCAGCAGCCCGGAGGCACCTAAACCCTACGAGCAGTACTTC; CDR3: CASSPEAPKPYEQYF
V: TRBV11-2; D: -; J: TRBJ2-1; size: -; DNA: TGTGCCAGCAGCCCACGGGACATAGGATACAATGAGCAGTTCTTC; CDR3: CASSPRDIGYNEQFF